This T cell receptor (beta chain) comes out of a study of T cell changes during pregnancy in multiple sclerosis. The CDR3 sequence is 15 residues long. Trimming shortened V by 3 bases and J by 2 bases, and 13 bases separated the two germline ends. The germline V gene has CDR1 SGHAT and CDR2 FQNNGV. Assay: immunoSEQ multiplex PCR; the TCRdb copy retains only in-frame clones and omits some. Among some 70,000 clones listed, 80% to 95% were seen once. The starting material was peripheral blood, obtained after pregnancy. The sequence came from a female donor in good health, enrolled as a control in a pregnancy study. This chain links TRBV11-2 with TRBJ2-5; perhaps TRBD2 as D (6 bases). In DNA, the CDR3 is TGTGCCAGCAGCTTTAGCGGTAACGGACAAGAGACCCAGTACTTC. It encodes CASSFSGNGQETQYF.